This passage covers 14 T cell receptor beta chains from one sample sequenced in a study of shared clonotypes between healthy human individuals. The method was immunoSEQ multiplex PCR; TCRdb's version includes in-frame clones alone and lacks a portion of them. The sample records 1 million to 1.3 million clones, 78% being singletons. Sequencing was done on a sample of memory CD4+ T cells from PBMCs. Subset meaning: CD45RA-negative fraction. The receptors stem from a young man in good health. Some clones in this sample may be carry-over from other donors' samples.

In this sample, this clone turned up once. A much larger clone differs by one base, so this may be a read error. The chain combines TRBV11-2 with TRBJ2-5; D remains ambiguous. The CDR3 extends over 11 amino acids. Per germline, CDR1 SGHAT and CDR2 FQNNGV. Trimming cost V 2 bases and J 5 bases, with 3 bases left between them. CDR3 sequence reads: CASSLLETQYF. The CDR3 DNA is TGTGCCAGCAGCTTATTGGAGACCCAGTACTTC. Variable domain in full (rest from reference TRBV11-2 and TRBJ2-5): EAGVAQSPRYKIIEKRQSVAFWCNPISGHATLYWYQQILGQGPKLLIQFQNNGVVDDSQLPKDRFSAERLKGVDSTLKIQPAKLEDSAVYLCASSLLETQYFGPGTRLLVL.

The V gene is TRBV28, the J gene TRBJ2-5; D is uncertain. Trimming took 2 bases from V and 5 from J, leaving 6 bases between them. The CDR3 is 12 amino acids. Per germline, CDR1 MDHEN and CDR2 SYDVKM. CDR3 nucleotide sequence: TGTGCCAGCAGTTTAGGGTGGGAGACCCAGTACTTC. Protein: CASSLGWETQYF.

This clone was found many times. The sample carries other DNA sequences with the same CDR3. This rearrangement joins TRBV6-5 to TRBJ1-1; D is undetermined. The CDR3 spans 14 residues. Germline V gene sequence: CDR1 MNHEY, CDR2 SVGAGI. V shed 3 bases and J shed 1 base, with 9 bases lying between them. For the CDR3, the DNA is TGTGCCAGCAGTTATTACCGGGGGAACACTGAAGCTTTCTTT. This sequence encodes CASSYYRGNTEAFF.

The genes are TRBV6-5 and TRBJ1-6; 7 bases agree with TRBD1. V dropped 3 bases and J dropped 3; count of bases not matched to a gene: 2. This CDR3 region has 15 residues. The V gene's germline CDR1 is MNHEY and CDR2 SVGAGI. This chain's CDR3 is CASSYGTVYNSPLHF. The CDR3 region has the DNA TGTGCCAGCAGTTATGGGACAGTCTATAATTCACCCCTCCACTTT.

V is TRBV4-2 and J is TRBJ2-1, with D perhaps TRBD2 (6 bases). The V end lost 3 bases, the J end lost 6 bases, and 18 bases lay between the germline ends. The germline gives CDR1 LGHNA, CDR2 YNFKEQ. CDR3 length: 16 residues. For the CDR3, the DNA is TGTGCCAGCAGCCAGGACTATGGGAGTATTTTCAATGAGCAGTTCTTC. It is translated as CASSQDYGSIFNEQFF.

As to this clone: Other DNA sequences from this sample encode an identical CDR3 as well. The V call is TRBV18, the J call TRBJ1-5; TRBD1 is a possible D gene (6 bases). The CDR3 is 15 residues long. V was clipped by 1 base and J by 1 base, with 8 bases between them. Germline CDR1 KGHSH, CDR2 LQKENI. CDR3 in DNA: TGTGCCAGCTCACCACAGGGGGGGAGCAATCAGCCCCAGCATTTT. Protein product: CASSPQGGSNQPQHF.

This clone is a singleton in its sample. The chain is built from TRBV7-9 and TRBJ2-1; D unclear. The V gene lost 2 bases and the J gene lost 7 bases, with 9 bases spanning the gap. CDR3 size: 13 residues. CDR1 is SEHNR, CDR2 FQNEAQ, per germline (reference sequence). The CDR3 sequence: CASSLNPANEQFF. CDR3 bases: TGTGCCAGCAGCTTAAACCCAGCTAATGAGCAGTTCTTC.

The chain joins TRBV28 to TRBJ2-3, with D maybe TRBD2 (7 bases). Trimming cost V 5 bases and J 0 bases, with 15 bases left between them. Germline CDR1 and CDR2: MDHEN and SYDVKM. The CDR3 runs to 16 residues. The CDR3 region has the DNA TGTGCCAGCAGTCACCGGGGGGCGGCTAGCACAGATACGCAGTATTTT. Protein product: CASSHRGAASTDTQYF.

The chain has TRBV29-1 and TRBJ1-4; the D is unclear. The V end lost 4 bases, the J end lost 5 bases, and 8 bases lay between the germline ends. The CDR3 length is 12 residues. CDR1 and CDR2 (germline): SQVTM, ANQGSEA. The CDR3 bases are TGCAGCGTTGGTTGGACGAATGAAAAACTGTTTTTT. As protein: CSVGWTNEKLFF.

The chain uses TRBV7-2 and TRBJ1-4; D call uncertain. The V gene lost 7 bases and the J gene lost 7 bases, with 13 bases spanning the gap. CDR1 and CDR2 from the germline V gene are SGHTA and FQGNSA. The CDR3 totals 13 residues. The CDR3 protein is CASKLAGSEKLFF. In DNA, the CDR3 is TGTGCCAGCAAGTTGGCTGGAAGTGAAAAACTGTTTTTT.

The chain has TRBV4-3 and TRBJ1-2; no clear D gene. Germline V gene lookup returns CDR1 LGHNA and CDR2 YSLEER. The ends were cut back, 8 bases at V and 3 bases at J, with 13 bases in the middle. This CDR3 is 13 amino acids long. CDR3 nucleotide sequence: TGCGCCAGCTCCTCCGCCCGCCACTATGGCTACACCTTC. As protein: CASSSARHYGYTF.

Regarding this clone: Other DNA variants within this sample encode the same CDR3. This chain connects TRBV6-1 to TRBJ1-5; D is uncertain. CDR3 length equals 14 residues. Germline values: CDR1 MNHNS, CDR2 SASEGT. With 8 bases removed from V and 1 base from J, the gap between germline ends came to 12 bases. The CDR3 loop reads CASRAGSSNQPQHF. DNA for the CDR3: TGTGCCAGCCGGGCGGGCTCGAGCAATCAGCCCCAGCATTTT.

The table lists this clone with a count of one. This CDR3 is CASSLEESTDTQYF. CDR3 DNA sequence: TGTGCCAGCAGCTTGGAGGAATCCACAGATACGCAGTATTTT. The V and J genes are TRBV7-6 and TRBJ2-3; tentative D call: TRBD2 (5 bases). The germline V gene encodes CDR1 SGHVS and CDR2 FNYEAQ. The CDR3 has 14 amino acids. V lost 3 bases, J lost 2 bases, and 9 bases lay in between.

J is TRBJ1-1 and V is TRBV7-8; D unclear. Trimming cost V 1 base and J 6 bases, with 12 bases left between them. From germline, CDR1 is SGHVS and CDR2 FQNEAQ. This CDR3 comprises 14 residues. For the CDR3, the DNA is TGTGCCAGCAGCTTAGGCGGGGTTTTCCCTGAAGCTTTCTTT. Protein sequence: CASSLGGVFPEAFF.